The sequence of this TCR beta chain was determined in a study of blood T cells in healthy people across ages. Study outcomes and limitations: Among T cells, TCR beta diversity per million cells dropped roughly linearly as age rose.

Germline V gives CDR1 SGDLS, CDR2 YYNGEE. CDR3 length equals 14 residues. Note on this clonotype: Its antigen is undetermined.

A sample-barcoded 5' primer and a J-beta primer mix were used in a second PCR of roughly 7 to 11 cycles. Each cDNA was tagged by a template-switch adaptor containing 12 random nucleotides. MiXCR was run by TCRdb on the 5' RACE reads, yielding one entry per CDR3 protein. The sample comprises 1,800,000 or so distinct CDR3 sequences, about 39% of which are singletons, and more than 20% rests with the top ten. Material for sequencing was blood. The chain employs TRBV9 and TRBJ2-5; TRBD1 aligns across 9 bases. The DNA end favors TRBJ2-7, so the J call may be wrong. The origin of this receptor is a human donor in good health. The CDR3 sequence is CASSVGQGGLEQYF. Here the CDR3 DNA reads TGTGCCAGCAGCGTGGGACAGGGAGGGCTCGAGCAGTACTTC.